These T cell receptor beta chains were read from a single sample in a study of shared clonotypes between healthy human individuals. Generated by immunoSEQ multiplex PCR, the TCRdb table keeps only in-frame clones and is missing some. Among roughly 770,000 clones listed, about 96% were seen once. Sequenced sample: naive CD8+ T cells sorted from blood. The receptors shown here come from a man aged 25 to 40 in good health. Each CDR3 is given with its conserved first and last residue. A D gene is named only where the DNA matches it firmly. Expanded clones are given a class, and other clones once, few, many or no size at all.

j_call | v_call | clone_size | d_call | cdr3_aa | cdr3_nt
TRBJ2-7 | TRBV29-1 | NA | NA | CSVEANSYEQYF | TGCAGCGTTGAAGCCAATTCCTACGAGCAGTACTTC
TRBJ1-4 | TRBV5-4 | NA | TRBD1 | CASSLGQGARFEKLFF | TGTGCCAGCAGCCTGGGACAGGGGGCGCGATTTGAAAAACTGTTTTTT
TRBJ1-1 | TRBV29-1 | NA | TRBD1 | CSVVGTVRANTEAFF | TGCAGCGTCGTGGGGACAGTACGAGCGAACACTGAAGCTTTCTTT
TRBJ2-4 | TRBV5-1 | NA | NA | CASTGTNGNIQYF | TGCGCCAGCACCGGGACAAACGGGAACATTCAGTACTTC
TRBJ2-1 | TRBV6-1 | NA | TRBD2 | CASSVSSGRGNEQFF | TGTGCCAGCAGTGTATCTAGCGGGAGGGGGAATGAGCAGTTCTTC
TRBJ1-1 | TRBV5-5 | NA | NA | CASSLYTYDLSEAFF | TGTGCCAGCAGCCTATACACATACGATCTGTCTGAAGCTTTCTTT
TRBJ2-2 | TRBV27 | NA | NA | CASSAAWRGNTGELFF | TGTGCCAGCAGCGCAGCTTGGAGGGGGAACACCGGGGAGCTGTTTTTT
TRBJ2-7 | TRBV19 | NA | NA | CASTPGPGGFEQYF | TGTGCCAGTACTCCGGGCCCCGGCGGTTTCGAGCAGTACTTC
TRBJ2-2 | TRBV29-1 | NA | NA | CSVEKTGNTGELFF | TGCAGCGTGGAAAAGACAGGGAACACCGGGGAGCTGTTTTTT
TRBJ2-5 | TRBV2 | NA | NA | CASSEPRSLLGQETQYF | TGTGCCAGCAGTGAACCTAGGTCCCTACTAGGCCAAGAGACCCAGTACTTC
TRBJ1-4 | TRBV5-6 | NA | NA | CASSLGQVGLNEKLFF | TGTGCCAGCAGCTTGGGTCAAGTGGGACTCAATGAAAAACTGTTTTTT
TRBJ2-2 | TRBV20-1 | NA | NA | CSAREAGELFF | TGCAGTGCTAGGGAAGCCGGGGAGCTGTTTTTT
TRBJ2-4 | TRBV5-1 | NA | NA | CASSLDAAGLAKNIQYF | TGCGCCAGCAGCTTGGACGCGGCGGGACTAGCCAAAAACATTCAGTACTTC
TRBJ2-1 | TRBV7-7 | NA | TRBD2 | CASSLSLAGDSYNEQFF | TGTGCCAGCAGCTTAAGTCTAGCGGGAGACTCCTACAATGAGCAGTTCTTC
TRBJ2-1 | TRBV21-1 | NA | NA | CASSLGRSYNEQFF | TGTGCCAGCTCTCTGGGTCGGTCCTACAATGAGCAGTTCTTC
TRBJ2-1 | TRBV18 | once | NA | CASSPEIVSSYNEQFF | TGTGCCAGCTCACCTGAAATAGTTAGTTCCTACAATGAGCAGTTCTTC
TRBJ2-7 | TRBV7-6 | NA | NA | CASSGRPGYEQYF | TGTGCCAGCAGCGGGAGGCCCGGTTACGAGCAGTACTTC
TRBJ2-7 | TRBV14 | once | NA | CASSQEWVDEQYF | TGTGCCAGCAGCCAAGAATGGGTGGACGAGCAGTACTTC
TRBJ2-7 | TRBV7-9 | NA | TRBD2 | CASSPSGEGYEQYF | TGTGCCAGCAGCCCTAGCGGAGAGGGGTACGAGCAGTACTTC
TRBJ1-4 | TRBV29-1 | NA | NA | CSVMTATNEKLFF | TGCAGCGTTATGACAGCAACTAATGAAAAACTGTTTTTT
TRBJ2-3 | TRBV9 | NA | TRBD2 | CASSQHLADLTDTQYF | TGTGCCAGCAGCCAGCACCTAGCGGACCTCACAGATACGCAGTATTTT
TRBJ2-5 | TRBV7-9 | once | NA | CASTSRIGEETQYF | TGTGCCAGCACCTCCCGCATAGGAGAAGAGACCCAGTACTTC
TRBJ2-3 | TRBV5-6 | NA | NA | CASSLGGAGTDTQYF | TGTGCCAGCAGCTTGGGGGGGGCTGGAACAGATACGCAGTATTTT
TRBJ2-3 | TRBV27 | NA | NA | CASSFIGSDTQYF | TGTGCCAGCAGTTTCATTGGGTCAGATACGCAGTATTTT
TRBJ2-7 | TRBV7-6 | NA | TRBD2 | CASSLAGREGYEQYF | TGTGCCAGCAGCTTAGCCGGGCGGGAGGGGTACGAGCAGTACTTC